A single sample is the source of the 13 T cell receptor beta chains below, sequenced in a study of Ad26.COV2.S vaccination and SARS-CoV-2 variants. Treatment indicated: around 19 received Ad26.COV2.S at low or high dose, single or two shots; about 5 received placebo; per-sample allocation not given. Sampling was done on day 63 after the first vaccine or placebo injection. Repertoires were generated with immunoSEQ multiplex PCR, while TCRdb's copy carries only in-frame clones and drops some. The data hold roughly 450,000 clones, with approximately 92% observed a single time. Sequenced here: peripheral blood, sampled in a trial of Ad26.COV2.S vaccine versus placebo. The receptors originated from a person aged 18-65 years who received the Ad26.COV2.S COVID-19 vaccine or a placebo.

The J gene is TRBJ2-6, the V gene TRBV19; D may be TRBD1 (6 bases). CDR3 length equals 18 residues. Germline lookup yields CDR1 LNHDA and CDR2 SQIVND (reference sequence). V gave up 10 bases and J gave up 0 bases, with 22 bases separating them. Here the CDR3 reads CATMDRRQAVSGANVLTF. The CDR3 DNA is TGTGCCACCATGGACAGACGACAGGCAGTCTCTGGGGCCAACGTCCTGACTTTC.

In its sample, this clone was seen a few times. The chain is built from TRBV4-3 and TRBJ1-4; the D is unclear. CDR1 and CDR2 from the germline V gene are LGHNA and YSLEER. Trimming cost V 4 bases and J 8 bases, with 8 bases left between them. The CDR3 length is 12 residues. This chain's CDR3 is CASSRGGEKLFF. In DNA, the CDR3 is TGCGCCAGCAGCCGAGGCGGGGAAAAACTGTTTTTT.

The rearrangement uses TRBV28 and TRBJ2-1, with D possibly being TRBD1 or TRBD2 (6 bases each). Germline V gene sequence: CDR1 MDHEN, CDR2 SYDVKM. The CDR3 runs to 16 residues. The V and J ends lost 2 bases and 3 bases respectively, with 14 bases between them. The CDR3: CASSLGGTSFYNEQFF. The CDR3 DNA follows: TGTGCCAGCAGTTTAGGGGGCACTAGCTTCTACAATGAGCAGTTCTTC.

This clone is a singleton in its sample. This specimen includes other DNA sequences encoding the same CDR3. The genes are TRBV27 and TRBJ2-7; D gene uncertain. There are 11 residues in the CDR3. V lost 4 bases, J lost 3 bases, and 4 bases lay in between. Germline V gene data show CDR1 as MNHEY and CDR2 as SMNVEV (reference sequence). The CDR3 DNA reads as TGTGCCAGCAGTTCAGGCTACGAGCAGTACTTC. The encoded protein is CASSSGYEQYF.

V and J are TRBV11-2 and TRBJ2-7, with 10 bases matching TRBD1. Trimming cost V 5 bases and J 1 base; bases outside gene matches: 8. Germline values: CDR1 SGHAT, CDR2 FQNNGV. CDR3 length: 16 residues. This CDR3 reads CASSLTGGRVSYEQYF. The CDR3 DNA reads as TGTGCCAGCAGCCTGACAGGGGGCCGGGTGTCCTACGAGCAGTACTTC. Filled out from reference TRBV11-2 and TRBJ2-7, the complete variable domain reads EAGVAQSPRYKIIEKRQSVAFWCNPISGHATLYWYQQILGQGPKLLIQFQNNGVVDDSQLPKDRFSAERLKGVDSTLKIQPAKLEDSAVYLCASSLTGGRVSYEQYFGPGTRLTVT.

The rearrangement links TRBV21-1 to TRBJ2-7; whether TRBD1, the table's D call, matches the DNA was not checked. TRBV21-1 is a listed pseudogene. This CDR3 has 15 residues. As DNA, the CDR3 is TGTGCCAGCAGGGGCAGGGTGGTAATGGGCTACGAGCAGTACTTC. Translating it yields CASRGRVVMGYEQYF.

V is TRBV20-1 and J is TRBJ2-3, with TRBD1 identical over 10 bases. The germline gives CDR1 DFQATT, CDR2 SNEGSKA (reference sequence). With V trimmed by 3 bases and J by 4 bases, 7 bases remained unmatched. CDR3 length: 15 amino acids. Written as DNA, the CDR3 is TGCAGTGCTAGTCGTCGGACAGGGGGAGCAGATACGCAGTATTTT. As protein: CSASRRTGGADTQYF.

This clone was picked up one time. This chain joins TRBV19 and TRBJ2-3, with TRBD1 matching over 7 bases. CDR3 size: 19 residues. Per the germline V gene, CDR1 is LNHDA and CDR2 is SQIVND (reference sequence). J lost 1 base, V lost 6 bases, and 19 bases had no gene match. The CDR3 DNA reads as TGTGCCAGTAGCCCAAAACGAGGGGGCCGGTCTCCTGGCACAGATACGCAGTATTTT. Amino acid sequence: CASSPKRGGRSPGTDTQYF.

The chain is built from TRBV6-5 and TRBJ2-1; a possible D gene is TRBD2 (6 bases). Trimming left V 2 bases short and J 4 bases short, with 9 bases between. This CDR3 has 14 residues. Looked up from germline, CDR1 is MNHEY and CDR2 is SVGAGI. Written as DNA, the CDR3 is TGTGCCAGCAGTTACCGGGACTTTTACAATGAGCAGTTCTTC. It codes for CASSYRDFYNEQFF.

The V gene is TRBV6-5, the J gene TRBJ1-6; no clear D. Germline CDR1 and CDR2: MNHEY and SVGAGI. V lost 0 bases and J 8 bases, leaving 11 bases between the germline ends. This CDR3 has 15 amino acids. The CDR3 DNA reads TGTGCCAGCAGTTACTCTCGGGTCGTGGATTCACCCCTCCACTTT. Amino acids: CASSYSRVVDSPLHF.

The J gene is TRBJ2-1, the V gene TRBV28, with D perhaps given as TRBD1 or TRBD2 (6 bases each). V was pared by 5 bases and J by 4 bases, with 18 bases between. The CDR3 sequence is 16 residues long. Looked up from germline, CDR1 is MDHEN and CDR2 is SYDVKM. The CDR3 DNA is TGTGCCAGCAGTCTGACTGGGGCGGGGACATACAATGAGCAGTTCTTC. Amino acid sequence: CASSLTGAGTYNEQFF.

The chain has TRBV7-2 and TRBJ2-3; the match to TRBD2 covers 11 bases. The CDR3 consists of 16 residues. The V segment lost 1 base and the J segment 6 bases; nucleotides outside the gene matches: 6. Germline CDR1 reads SGHTA; CDR2 reads FQGNSA. The CDR3 nucleotides read TGTGCCAGCAGCTTAGGGACTAGCGGGCTGCTGGATACGCAGTATTTT. It translates to CASSLGTSGLLDTQYF.

DNA of the CDR3: TGTGCCAGCAGTTTCGCCGGACAGGGTCAAAGGCATTTT. Its protein product is CASSFAGQGQRHF. The V call is TRBV12-3 or TRBV12-4, the J call TRBJ1-5, with 8 bases lining up with TRBD1. This CDR3 contains 13 residues. The trim removed 3 bases at V and 15 bases at J, leaving 10 bases unmatched.